This T cell receptor (beta chain) was recovered during a study of T cell changes during pregnancy in multiple sclerosis (dated by TCRdb to about 2019). With respect to the entire study: The study looked at changes in the T cell repertoire across pregnancy in women with multiple sclerosis.

Libraries were built with the immunoSEQ multiplex PCR assay. TCRdb mirrors the immuneACCESS table, restricted to in-frame sequences. Some clones are absent from its copies; in checked studies, under half trace to an unresolved V gene, and the reason for the others is unknown. Here the sample has about 85,000 clones; approximately 90% occur a single time. The ten biggest clones cover around 2.3% of the sample. Trimming costs V 8 bases and J 10 bases, and their ends lie 21 bases apart. The CDR3 numbers 15 residues from cysteine through phenylalanine. Only the CDR3 portion is preserved as DNA: 45 bases, with reading frame beginning at the first base. The CDR1 and CDR2 encoded by the germline V gene are MNHNS and SASEGT. Comment on this clone: Its antigen has not been determined. The input lacks base qualities; no much larger clone sits a single base away.

The sample here was peripheral blood, taken in the first trimester of pregnancy. The rearrangement combines TRBV6-1 with TRBJ1-6; the D gene is possibly TRBD1, with 5 bases matching. This sequence originates from a female donor with multiple sclerosis, enrolled in a pregnancy study. This receptor carries the CDR3 CASDSSGGTPSPLHF. The nucleotide sequence reads TGTGCCAGCGACTCCAGTGGGGGGACCCCGTCACCCCTCCACTTT.